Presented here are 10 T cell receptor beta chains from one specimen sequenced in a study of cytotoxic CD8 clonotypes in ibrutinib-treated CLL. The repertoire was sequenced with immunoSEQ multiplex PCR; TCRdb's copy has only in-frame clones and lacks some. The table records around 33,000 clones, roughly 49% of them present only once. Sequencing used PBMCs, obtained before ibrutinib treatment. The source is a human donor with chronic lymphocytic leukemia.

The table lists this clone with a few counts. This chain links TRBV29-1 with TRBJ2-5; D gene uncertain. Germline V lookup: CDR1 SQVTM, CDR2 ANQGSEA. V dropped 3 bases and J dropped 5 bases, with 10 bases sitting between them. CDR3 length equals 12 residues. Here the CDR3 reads CSVDIARETQYF. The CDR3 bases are TGCAGCGTTGACATAGCACGGGAGACCCAGTACTTC.

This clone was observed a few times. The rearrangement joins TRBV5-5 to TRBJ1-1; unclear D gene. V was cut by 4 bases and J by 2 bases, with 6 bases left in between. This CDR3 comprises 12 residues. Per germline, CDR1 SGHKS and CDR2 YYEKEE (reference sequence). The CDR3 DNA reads TGTGCCAGCAGCCCGGAAAACACTGAAGCTTTCTTT. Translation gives CASSPENTEAFF.

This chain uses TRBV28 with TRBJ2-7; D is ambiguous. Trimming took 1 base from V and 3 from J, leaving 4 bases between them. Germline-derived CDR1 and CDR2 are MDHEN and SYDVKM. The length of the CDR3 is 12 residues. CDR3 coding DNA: TGTGCCAGCAGTTTATTCCTCTACGAGCAGTACTTC. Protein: CASSLFLYEQYF. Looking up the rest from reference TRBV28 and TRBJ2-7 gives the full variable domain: DVKVTQSSRYLVKRTGEKVFLECVQDMDHENMFWYRQDPGLGLRLIYFSYDVKMKEKGDIPEGYSVSREKKERFSLILESASTNQTSMYLCASSLFLYEQYFGPGTRLTVT.

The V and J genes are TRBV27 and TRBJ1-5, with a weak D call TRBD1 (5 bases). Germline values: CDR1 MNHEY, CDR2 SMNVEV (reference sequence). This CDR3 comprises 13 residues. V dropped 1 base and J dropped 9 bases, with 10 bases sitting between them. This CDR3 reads CASSLFGAWPQHF. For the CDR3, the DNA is TGTGCCAGCAGTTTATTTGGGGCATGGCCCCAGCATTTT.

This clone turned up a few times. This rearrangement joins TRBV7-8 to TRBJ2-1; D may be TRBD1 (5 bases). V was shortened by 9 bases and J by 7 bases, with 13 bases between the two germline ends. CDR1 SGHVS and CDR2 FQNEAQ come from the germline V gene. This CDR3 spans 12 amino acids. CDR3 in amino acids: CASGSRGNEQFF. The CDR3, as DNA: TGTGCCAGTGGGTCTAGGGGAAATGAGCAGTTCTTC.

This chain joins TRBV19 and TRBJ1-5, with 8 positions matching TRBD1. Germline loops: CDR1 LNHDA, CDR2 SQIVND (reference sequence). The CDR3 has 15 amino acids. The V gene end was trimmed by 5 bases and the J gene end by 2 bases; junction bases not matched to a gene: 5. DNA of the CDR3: TGTGCCAGTAGTGCAGGGGGCAGGGGCAATCAGCCCCAGCATTTT. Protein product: CASSAGGRGNQPQHF.

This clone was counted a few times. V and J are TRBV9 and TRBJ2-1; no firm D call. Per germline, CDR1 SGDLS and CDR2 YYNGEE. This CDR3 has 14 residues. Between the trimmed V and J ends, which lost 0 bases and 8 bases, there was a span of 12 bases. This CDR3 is CASSVAAVLDEQFF. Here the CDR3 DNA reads TGTGCCAGCAGCGTAGCGGCAGTCCTGGATGAGCAGTTCTTC.

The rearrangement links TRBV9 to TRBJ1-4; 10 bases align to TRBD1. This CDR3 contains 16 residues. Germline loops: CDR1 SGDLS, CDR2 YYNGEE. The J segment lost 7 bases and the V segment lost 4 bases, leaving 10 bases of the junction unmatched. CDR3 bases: TGTGCCAGCAGCACGAACCCGACAGGGGGCGTTGAAAAACTGTTTTTT. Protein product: CASSTNPTGGVEKLFF. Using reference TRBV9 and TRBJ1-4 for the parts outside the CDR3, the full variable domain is DSGVTQTPKHLITATGQRVTLRCSPRSGDLSVYWYQQSLDQGLQFLIQYYNGEERAKGNILERFSAQQFPDLHSELNLSSLELGDSALYFCASSTNPTGGVEKLFFGSGTQLSVL.

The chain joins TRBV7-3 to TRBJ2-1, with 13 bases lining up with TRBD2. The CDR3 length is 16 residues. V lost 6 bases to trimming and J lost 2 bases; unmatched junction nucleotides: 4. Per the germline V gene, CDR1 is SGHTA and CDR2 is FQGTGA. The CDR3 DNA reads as TGTGCCAGCAGGCGGACTAGCGGGAGTCCCTACAATGAGCAGTTCTTC. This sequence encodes CASRRTSGSPYNEQFF.

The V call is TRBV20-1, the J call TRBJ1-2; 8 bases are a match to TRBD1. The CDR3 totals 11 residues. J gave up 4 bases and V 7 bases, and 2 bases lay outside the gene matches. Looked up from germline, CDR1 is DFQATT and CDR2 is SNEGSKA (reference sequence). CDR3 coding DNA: TGCAGTGACAGGGGGGTCTATGGCTACACCTTC. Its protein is CSDRGVYGYTF.